Following are 22 T cell receptor beta chains from one sample sequenced in a study of CD8 T cells in ankylosing spondylitis (TCRdb year 2017). The antigens of these receptors remain unknown. Here is what the overall study found, with its caveats: Blood from ankylosing spondylitis patients appeared to be characterized by a TCR beta motif made up of about 8 highly homologous amino acid variants.

The method behind the library was 5' RACE. The sample was run on an Illumina HiSeq 2500. Through fastp at Q25 and MiXCR, TCRdb rebuilt clones from the public reads, retaining in-frame beta chains. Identical CDR3 proteins give one entry, which carries the most common genes and DNA. The sample table shows a few hundred thousand distinct CDR3 sequences, and under 8.5% are seen once. The ten most abundant clones make up roughly 15% of the sample. The sample comprised blood, either unsorted or a sorted T cell fraction (not recorded which). Receptors were obtained from a male donor with ankylosing spondylitis.

This clonotype came up a few times. The chain couples TRBV6-2 or TRBV6-3 to TRBJ1-5; 7 nucleotides agree with TRBD1. V gave up 6 bases and J gave up 3 bases; unmatched junction bases: 11. Germline lookup yields CDR1 MNHEY and CDR2 SVGEGT. This CDR3 region has 16 residues. Written as DNA, the CDR3 is TGTGCCAGCAGCCCCGACAGGGTTGCATACAATCAGCCCCAGCATTTT. Translating gives CASSPDRVAYNQPQHF.

There are many counts of this clonotype. CDR3 DNA: TGTGCCAGCAGCAAATTTGAGACTAGCGGGAGGGCGCGGTCAGATACGCAGTATTTT. It yields the protein CASSKFETSGRARSDTQYF. The chain couples TRBV21-1 to TRBJ2-3; the D segment call TRBD2 is taken from the table without a DNA check. TRBV21-1 is marked as a pseudogene. This CDR3 comprises 19 residues.

Ten or more counts support this clonotype. This chain links TRBV12-3 or TRBV12-4 with TRBJ2-6; D might be TRBD1 (5 bases). Trimming removed 5 bases at V and 0 bases at J, with 11 bases between. The CDR3 totals 16 residues. Here the CDR3 DNA reads TGTGCCAGCAGTCACTATAGGGGCTCTGGGGCCAACGTCCTGACTTTC. Protein sequence: CASSHYRGSGANVLTF.

This clonotype was recorded at least ten times. This CDR3 is CAISLGGQGSYEQYF. The CDR3 nucleotides read TGTGCCATCAGCCTGGGGGGACAGGGCTCCTACGAGCAGTACTTC. The chain joins TRBV10-3 to TRBJ2-7; 9 bases agree with TRBD1. The J segment lost 0 bases and the V segment lost 6 bases, leaving 6 bases of the junction unmatched. The CDR3 consists of 15 residues. Germline CDR1 is ENHRY and CDR2 is SYGVKD.

This clonotype has just a few counts. The genes are TRBV6-2 or TRBV6-3 and TRBJ2-7; 13 bases map to TRBD2. Trimming removed 7 bases from V and 6 bases from J; junction bases left unmatched: 12. Germline loops: CDR1 MNHEY, CDR2 SVGEGT. CDR3 length: 16 residues. This CDR3 is CASTLTSGRFAGEQYF. In nucleotides, the CDR3 is TGTGCCAGCACCTTGACTAGCGGGAGGTTCGCCGGCGAGCAGTACTTC.

This clonotype was seen many times. The chain couples TRBV12-3 or TRBV12-4 to TRBJ1-2; D might be TRBD1 (5 bases). There are 13 residues in the CDR3. The ends were cut back, 4 bases at V and 4 bases at J, with 10 bases in the middle. CDR3 region: CASSYNGGYGYTF. The CDR3 bases are TGTGCCAGCAGTTATAATGGGGGCTATGGCTACACCTTC.

Ten or more counts support this clonotype. CDR3 residues: CSAGKTLAGLSSYNEQFF. DNA of the CDR3: TGCAGTGCTGGAAAAACTCTAGCGGGACTAAGCTCCTACAATGAGCAGTTCTTC. The chain recombines TRBV20-1 with TRBJ2-1; 9 bases are shared with TRBD2. The CDR3 is made up of 18 amino acids. Germline-derived CDR1 and CDR2 are DFQATT and SNEGSKA (reference sequence). The V segment lost 5 bases and the J segment 0 bases; nucleotides outside the gene matches: 14.

The table lists this clonotype with a few counts. The chain links TRBV12-5 to TRBJ2-1; D might be TRBD2 (6 bases). The CDR3 is made up of 16 amino acids. Germline V gene lookup returns CDR1 LGHNT and CDR2 FRNRAP. V lost 5 bases and J lost 3, with 17 bases in between. This CDR3 reads CASGPARGILYNEQFF. The CDR3 DNA follows: TGTGCTAGTGGTCCCGCCCGCGGGATCCTCTACAATGAGCAGTTCTTC. Combining the CDR3 with reference TRBV12-5 and TRBJ2-1 gives the whole variable domain DARVTQTPRHKVTEMGQEVTMRCQPILGHNTVFWYRQTMMQGLELLAYFRNRAPLDDSGMPKDRFSAEMPDATLATLKIQPSEPRDSAVYFCASGPARGILYNEQFFGPGTRLTVL.

Only a few counts were recorded for this clonotype. This sequence joins TRBV7-3 and TRBJ2-1; possible D gene TRBD2, 6 bases. Trimming left V 3 bases short and J 3 bases short, with 9 bases between. There are 14 residues in the CDR3. The germline CDR1 and CDR2 sequences are SGHTA and FQGTGA. Written as DNA, the CDR3 is TGTGCCAGCAGCTTGTTCGGGGGCTACAATGAGCAGTTCTTC. Protein sequence: CASSLFGGYNEQFF.

This clonotype was counted many times. This chain links TRBV7-9 with TRBJ2-7; TRBD1 is a possible D gene (5 bases). Trimming took 1 base from V and 2 from J, leaving 9 bases between them. Germline V gene sequence: CDR1 SEHNR, CDR2 FQNEAQ (reference sequence). CDR3 length: 14 amino acids. The CDR3 sequence is CASSLVDTAYEQYF. CDR3 coding DNA: TGTGCCAGCAGCTTAGTGGACACAGCCTACGAGCAGTACTTC.

The chain uses TRBV5-6 and TRBJ1-1; D gene unclear. Trimming cost V 2 bases and J 11 bases, with 13 bases left between them. CDR3 length: 12 amino acids. Germline V gene lookup returns CDR1 SGHDT and CDR2 YYEEEE. CDR3 nucleotide sequence: TGTGCCAGCAGCTTTGGTTTATCGGAGGCTTTCTTT. Translation: CASSFGLSEAFF.

This clonotype was seen only a few times. The chain carries TRBV12-3 or TRBV12-4 and TRBJ1-1; D is unclear. The CDR3 consists of 13 residues. The ends were cut back, 1 base at V and 4 bases at J, with 7 bases in the middle. The CDR3 sequence is CASSLGQSTEAFF. CDR3 DNA: TGTGCCAGCAGTTTAGGTCAAAGCACTGAAGCTTTCTTT.

Remarks on this clonotype: Relative to the germline gene, one junction end is altered; a read error may explain this. V usage is TRBV2 and J usage is TRBJ2-5; D possibly corresponds to TRBD1 (6 bases). The length of the CDR3 is 15 residues. Per germline, CDR1 SNHLY and CDR2 FYNNEI. Written as DNA, the CDR3 is TGTGCCAGCACTGAAACAGGCAGGGGTGGGGAGACCCAGTACTTC. Its translation is CASTETGRGGETQYF. Based on the CDR3 plus reference TRBV2 and TRBJ2-5, the full variable domain is EPEVTQTPSHQVTQMGQEVILRCVPISNHLYFYWYRQILGQKVEFLVSFYNNEISEKSEIFDDQFSVERPDGSNFTLKIRSTKLEDSAMYFCASTETGRGGETQYFGPGTRLLVL.

This clonotype has ten or more counts. The chain carries TRBV7-8 and TRBJ2-2; D is unclear. V was cut by 4 bases and J by 9 bases, with 9 bases left in between. Germline CDR1 and CDR2: SGHVS and FQNEAQ. CDR3 length: 12 amino acids. CDR3 in DNA: TGTGCCAGCAGCTCCCCCCTGTGGGAGCTGTTTTTT. Translated, it gives CASSSPLWELFF.

The V gene is TRBV29-1, the J gene TRBJ2-7; 13 bases fit TRBD2. V shed 6 bases and J 0 bases; nucleotides not matched to a gene: 5. CDR1 SQVTM and CDR2 ANQGSEA come from the germline V gene. This CDR3 is built from 15 residues. DNA for the CDR3: TGCAGCGTCTTGGGACTAGCGGGAACCTCCTACGAGCAGTACTTC. It is translated as CSVLGLAGTSYEQYF.

This rearrangement joins TRBV12-3 or TRBV12-4 to TRBJ2-3, with 13 nucleotides matching TRBD2. The junction had 9 bases not matched to a gene; V was cut back by 5 bases and J by 4 bases. This CDR3 is built from 17 residues. The DNA of the CDR3 is TGTGCCAGCAGTCTAAAACTAGCGGGAGGGGGACCAGATACGCAGTATTTT. It encodes CASSLKLAGGGPDTQYF.

In this sample, this clonotype turned up many times. This sequence joins TRBV29-1 and TRBJ1-2; 7 bases agree with TRBD1. The CDR3 is made up of 13 amino acids. Germline loops: CDR1 SQVTM, CDR2 ANQGSEA. Trimming removed 6 bases from V and 2 bases from J; junction bases left unmatched: 6. CDR3 sequence: CSVPGQRNYGYTF. In DNA, the CDR3 is TGCAGCGTACCGGGACAGAGAAACTATGGCTACACCTTC.

This chain links TRBV4-1 with TRBJ2-4; 8 bases fit TRBD1. Germline V gene sequence: CDR1 MGHRA, CDR2 YSYEKL. V lost 1 base to trimming and J lost 2 bases; unmatched junction nucleotides: 4. The CDR3 consists of 16 residues. This chain's CDR3 is CASSQVNRGTKNIQYF. The DNA for the CDR3 is TGCGCCAGCAGCCAAGTCAACAGGGGGACCAAAAACATTCAGTACTTC.

This clonotype was detected ten times or more. The V call is TRBV28, the J call TRBJ2-7; D uncertain. The V gene lost 6 bases and the J gene lost 2 bases, with 5 bases spanning the gap. This CDR3 spans 11 amino acids. The germline CDR1 and CDR2 sequences are MDHEN and SYDVKM. The CDR3 region has the DNA TGTGCCAGCAGCCAGACCTACGAGCAGTACTTC. Residues: CASSQTYEQYF.

In its sample, this clonotype was seen a few times. The genes are TRBV19 and TRBJ2-3; D is unclear. The CDR3 contains 15 residues. Germline lookup yields CDR1 LNHDA and CDR2 SQIVND (reference sequence). V dropped 0 bases and J dropped 0 bases, with 7 bases sitting between them. The chain's CDR3 is CASSIDHDSTDTQYF. CDR3 sequence (DNA): TGTGCCAGTAGTATAGATCATGACAGCACAGATACGCAGTATTTT.

The chain couples TRBV5-1 to TRBJ2-7, with 13 bases lining up with TRBD2. Per the germline V gene, CDR1 is SGHRS and CDR2 is YFSETQ. This CDR3 contains 16 residues. J lost 6 bases, V lost 0 bases, and 6 bases had no gene match. The CDR3 protein is CASSLGLAGGLGEQYF. CDR3 nucleotide sequence: TGCGCCAGCAGCTTGGGACTAGCGGGAGGACTGGGCGAGCAGTACTTC.

This clonotype has a handful of counts. J is TRBJ2-7 and V is TRBV6-5, with 13 bases that match TRBD2. There are 14 residues in the CDR3. Germline values: CDR1 MNHEY, CDR2 SVGAGI. With V trimmed by 2 bases and J by 6 bases, 1 base remained unmatched. CDR3 loop: CASSYTSGRAEQYF. The CDR3 DNA reads as TGTGCCAGCAGTTACACTAGCGGGAGGGCCGAGCAGTACTTC.